These 19 T cell receptor beta chains originate from one sample sequenced in a study of metastatic and nonmetastatic thyroid tumors. TCRdb redid the clone calls on the PCR reads using MiXCR. The table has approximately 6,900 clones, roughly a quarter seen once; the top ten hold approximately 15%. Each patient went into thyroid surgery without having received any treatment. The sequenced sample was adjacent normal tissue. The receptor source for this set is a male donor with papillary thyroid cancer or a benign thyroid nodule (not recorded which). Some clones in this sample may be carry-over from other donors' samples.

This sequence joins TRBV7-9 and TRBJ1-1, with 8 bases that match TRBD1. V trimming: 4 bases; J trimming: 0 bases; junction bases outside the gene matches: 4. Germline V lookup: CDR1 SEHNR, CDR2 FQNEAQ (reference sequence). This CDR3 region has 15 residues. CDR3 in DNA: TGTGCCAGCAGCTATGGACAGGGTTTGAACACTGAAGCTTTCTTT. This sequence encodes CASSYGQGLNTEAFF.

This clone occurred a few times. This chain joins TRBV13 and TRBJ2-1; 9 positions match TRBD2. Per the germline V gene, CDR1 is PRHDT and CDR2 is FYEKMQ (reference sequence). The CDR3 covers 16 residues. The V and J ends lost 0 bases and 4 bases, in that order; junction bases with no gene match: 4. This CDR3 is CASSLGTSGTYNEQFF. The CDR3 nucleotides read TGTGCCAGCAGCTTAGGGACTAGCGGCACTTACAATGAGCAGTTCTTC.

A few counts support this clone. The chain uses TRBV6-5 and TRBJ2-1; D remains ambiguous. V lost 2 bases and J lost 2, with 13 bases in between. Germline V lookup: CDR1 MNHEY, CDR2 SVGAGI. This CDR3 is 16 amino acids long. This CDR3 is CASSYREWSTYNEQFF. The CDR3 region has the DNA TGTGCCAGCAGTTACAGGGAATGGAGTACCTACAATGAGCAGTTCTTC.

The V call is TRBV13, the J call TRBJ2-7; no clear D. This CDR3 has 15 amino acids. The germline V gene encodes CDR1 PRHDT and CDR2 FYEKMQ (reference sequence). V dropped 0 bases and J dropped 0 bases, with 9 bases sitting between them. The chain's CDR3 is CASSLGTTFSYEQYF. The CDR3 nucleotides read TGTGCCAGCAGCTTAGGAACTACCTTCTCCTACGAGCAGTACTTC.

By sample share, this clone is medium-sized. The chain couples TRBV5-1 to TRBJ2-2, with 8 bases matching TRBD1. Losses at the gene ends were 3 bases for V and 8 bases for J; bases not matched to a gene: 9. Germline V lookup: CDR1 SGHRS, CDR2 YFSETQ. The CDR3 loop spans 15 amino acids. In DNA, the CDR3 is TGCGCCAGCAGCTGGGCTGGACAGGGAGGAGGGGAGCTGTTTTTT. Encoded protein: CASSWAGQGGGELFF.

This clone was counted a single time. The chain joins TRBV5-1 to TRBJ1-3, with TRBD1 matching 9 bases. This CDR3 contains 16 residues. Per the germline V gene, CDR1 is SGHRS and CDR2 is YFSETQ. J gave up 4 bases and V 4 bases, and 9 bases lay outside the gene matches. In DNA, the CDR3 is TGCGCCAGCAGCGAAATGGGACAGGGAGGAGGAAACACCATATATTTT. It translates to CASSEMGQGGGNTIYF.

This clone is medium-sized (0.01 to 0.1%) within its sample. The rearrangement links TRBV14 to TRBJ1-2; a possible D gene is TRBD1 (5 bases). CDR1 and CDR2 from the germline V gene are SGHDN and FVKESK. Trimming left V 0 bases short and J 4 bases short, with 12 bases between. The CDR3 covers 15 residues. The CDR3 sequence is CASSQEGTGGYGYTF. In DNA, the CDR3 is TGTGCCAGCAGCCAAGAAGGGACTGGCGGCTATGGCTACACCTTC.

The chain recombines TRBV6-1 with TRBJ2-1; D uncertain. Germline lookup yields CDR1 MNHNS and CDR2 SASEGT. CDR3 length equals 13 residues. The germline V and J ends were trimmed by 4 bases and 5 bases, with 9 bases remaining between them. CDR3 DNA sequence: TGTGCCAGCAGTGGGGTCAGCAACAATGAGCAGTTCTTC. Protein: CASSGVSNNEQFF.

In this sample, this clone turned up a few times. This CDR3 fails to terminate in the conserved phenylalanine or tryptophan, so it likely reflects a read error. No DNA is shown, since the ends of the CDR3 on it are uncertain; the CDR3 is the one TCRdb lists. The chain recombines TRBV6-9 with TRBJ2-7; TRBD2 is taken as the D call from the table, unchecked against the DNA. The CDR3 numbers 16 amino acids, ends counted. The germline gives CDR1 MNHGY, CDR2 SVAAGI. The CDR3 sequence is CASSEIGLAGFYEHNI.

V is TRBV20-1 and J is TRBJ1-6, with D unclear. Between the trimmed V and J ends, which lost 4 bases and 3 bases, there was a span of 16 bases. The length of the CDR3 is 16 residues. Per germline, CDR1 DFQATT and CDR2 SNEGSKA (reference sequence). CDR3 loop: CSATKDDSLYNSPLHF. The DNA of the CDR3 is TGCAGTGCTACAAAAGACGACTCCCTCTATAATTCACCCCTCCACTTT.

By proportion, this clone is medium-sized (0.01 to 0.1%). The rearrangement links TRBV5-1 to TRBJ2-5, with 8 bases lining up with TRBD1. From germline, CDR1 is SGHRS and CDR2 YFSETQ. The V gene end was trimmed by 4 bases and the J gene end by 6 bases; junction bases not matched to a gene: 8. This CDR3 has 14 residues. Here the CDR3 reads CASSPGQGEKTQYF. CDR3 DNA sequence: TGCGCCAGCAGCCCTGGACAGGGTGAGAAGACCCAGTACTTC.

The table lists this clone with many counts. Different DNA sequences within this sample yield the same CDR3. This chain uses TRBV6-1 with TRBJ2-2, with TRBD2 as a possible D gene (5 bases). Germline V gene sequence: CDR1 MNHNS, CDR2 SASEGT. The V gene lost 6 bases and the J gene lost 7 bases, with 18 bases spanning the gap. The CDR3 totals 15 residues. CDR3 sequence (DNA): TGTGCCAGCAGACTCACACTAGGCACGGGCGGGGAGCTGTTTTTT. Protein: CASRLTLGTGGELFF.

This clone is categorized as large (0.1 to 1%). Additional DNA sequences in this sample encode the identical CDR3. The V call is TRBV27, the J call TRBJ2-2; TRBD2 aligns across 11 bases. There are 17 residues in the CDR3. Germline-derived CDR1 and CDR2 are MNHEY and SMNVEV (reference sequence). The V gene end was trimmed by 2 bases and the J gene end by 0 bases; junction bases not matched to a gene: 2. CDR3: CASSLKGLAANTGELFF. The CDR3 DNA reads as TGTGCCAGCAGTTTAAAGGGACTAGCGGCGAACACCGGGGAGCTGTTTTTT.

This clone occurred once. This chain links TRBV5-1 with TRBJ2-5; no clear D gene. The CDR3 sequence is 16 residues long. V was trimmed by 4 bases and J by 5 bases, leaving 21 bases between them. Germline assignment: CDR1 SGHRS and CDR2 YFSETQ. The chain's CDR3 is CASSRNYQYQVETQYF. The CDR3 bases are TGCGCCAGCAGCCGGAACTACCAATATCAAGTGGAGACCCAGTACTTC.

This clone is labeled medium-sized. This rearrangement joins TRBV7-8 to TRBJ2-7, with a weak D call TRBD1 (5 bases). Trimming shortened V by 2 bases and J by 6 bases, and 5 bases separated the two germline ends. CDR1 is SGHVS and CDR2 is FQNEAQ in the germline V gene. The CDR3 totals 11 residues. The CDR3 sequence is CASSLRGEQYF. The DNA of the CDR3 is TGTGCCAGCAGCTTAAGGGGCGAGCAGTACTTC.

The CDR3 bases are TGCGCCAGCAGCTTGATAGGACAGGGGCAAGAGACCCAGTACTTC. Its translation: CASSLIGQGQETQYF. The rearrangement joins TRBV5-1 to TRBJ2-5, with 9 bases fitting TRBD1. The CDR3 loop spans 15 amino acids. Germline loops: CDR1 SGHRS, CDR2 YFSETQ. Germline trimming cut 1 base from V and 2 bases from J; bases unmatched to any gene: 3. The full variable domain, with the rest looked up from reference TRBV5-1 and TRBJ2-5, is KAGVTQTPRYLIKTRGQQVTLSCSPISGHRSVSWYQQTPGQGLQFLFEYFSETQRNKGNFPGRFSGRQFSNSRSEMNVSTLELGDSALYLCASSLIGQGQETQYFGPGTRLLVL.

This clone was picked up many times. This sequence joins TRBV20-1 and TRBJ1-5; a weak D match, TRBD1 (5 bases). The CDR3 consists of 17 residues. Germline lookup yields CDR1 DFQATT and CDR2 SNEGSKA (reference sequence). V was clipped by 1 base and J by 1 base, with 17 bases between them. The CDR3 protein is CSARGLLGEASNQPQHF. The CDR3 nucleotides read TGCAGTGCTAGAGGGTTACTGGGGGAGGCGAGCAATCAGCCCCAGCATTTT.

This clone occurred a few times. This chain joins TRBV5-1 and TRBJ1-2; weak D call: TRBD1 (5 bases). V shed 0 bases and J shed 0 bases, with 15 bases lying between them. Germline values: CDR1 SGHRS, CDR2 YFSETQ. There are 17 residues in the CDR3. As DNA, the CDR3 is TGCGCCAGCAGCTTGGGGGCGGGGGTCGGAACTAACTATGGCTACACCTTC. Translating it yields CASSLGAGVGTNYGYTF. Complete variable domain (other parts from reference TRBV5-1 and TRBJ1-2): KAGVTQTPRYLIKTRGQQVTLSCSPISGHRSVSWYQQTPGQGLQFLFEYFSETQRNKGNFPGRFSGRQFSNSRSEMNVSTLELGDSALYLCASSLGAGVGTNYGYTFGSGTRLTVV.

Sample share makes this clone medium-sized (0.01 to 0.1%). CDR3 sequence reads: CASSTGPGDYGYTF. The CDR3, as DNA: TGTGCCAGCTCGACCGGACCTGGAGACTATGGCTACACCTTC. The chain has TRBV18 and TRBJ1-2; D unresolved. In germline, CDR1 is KGHSH, CDR2 LQKENI. This CDR3 region has 14 residues. V lost 6 bases to trimming and J lost 3 bases, with 14 bases between them.